The entry below gives a single T cell receptor (beta chain) sequence along with its context. Its matching antigen is unknown. CDR3 length: 18 residues. After removal of 5 bases from V and 3 bases from J, the junction contained 17 bases not matched to a gene. Germline CDR1 SGHTA, CDR2 FQGNSA. The data originate from a study of OX40 agonist ivuxolimab in advanced cancers. Study-wide results and limits: Expanded peripheral T cells had an undetermined antigen specificity.

The investigators sampled blood at baseline, at cycle 4 day 1, and at cycle 7 day 1. Clones were sequenced by immunoSEQ multiplex PCR, and TCRdb holds only the in-frame ones, with some missing. The sample consists of under 100,000 clones, more than 80% of them appearing once. The source material was CD4+ or CD8+ T cells sorted from blood, sampled in a trial of the OX40 agonist ivuxolimab. The gene calls are TRBV7-2 and TRBJ2-7; 9 nucleotides align to TRBD1. The TCR originated in an adult with an advanced solid tumor such as melanoma, head and neck, liver or kidney cancer. For the CDR3, the DNA is TGTGCCAGCAGCGCCGGGAGTCGTTGGACAGGGGCTTACTACGAGCAGTACTTC. Translation: CASSAGSRWTGAYYEQYF.